This T cell receptor (beta chain) originates from a study of blood T cell repertoires in COVID-19. TCRdb's table, derived via immunoSEQ multiplex PCR, lists solely in-frame clones and lacks some. Of about 150,000 clones listed, about four fifths are singletons. The germline gives CDR1 SNHLY, CDR2 FYNNEI. The CDR3 extends over 20 amino acids. The ends were cut back, 2 bases at V and 0 bases at J, with 20 bases in the middle. The chain is built from TRBV2 and TRBJ2-6, with D tentatively TRBD1 (8 bases). Sample: peripheral blood. The clonotype was recovered from a woman between 65 and 79 years old with COVID-19, enrolled during active disease. This chain's CDR3 is CASSETLRGTGLSGANVLTF. Here the CDR3 DNA reads TGTGCCAGCAGTGAAACACTGCGGGGGACAGGTCTCTCTGGGGCCAACGTCCTGACTTTC.